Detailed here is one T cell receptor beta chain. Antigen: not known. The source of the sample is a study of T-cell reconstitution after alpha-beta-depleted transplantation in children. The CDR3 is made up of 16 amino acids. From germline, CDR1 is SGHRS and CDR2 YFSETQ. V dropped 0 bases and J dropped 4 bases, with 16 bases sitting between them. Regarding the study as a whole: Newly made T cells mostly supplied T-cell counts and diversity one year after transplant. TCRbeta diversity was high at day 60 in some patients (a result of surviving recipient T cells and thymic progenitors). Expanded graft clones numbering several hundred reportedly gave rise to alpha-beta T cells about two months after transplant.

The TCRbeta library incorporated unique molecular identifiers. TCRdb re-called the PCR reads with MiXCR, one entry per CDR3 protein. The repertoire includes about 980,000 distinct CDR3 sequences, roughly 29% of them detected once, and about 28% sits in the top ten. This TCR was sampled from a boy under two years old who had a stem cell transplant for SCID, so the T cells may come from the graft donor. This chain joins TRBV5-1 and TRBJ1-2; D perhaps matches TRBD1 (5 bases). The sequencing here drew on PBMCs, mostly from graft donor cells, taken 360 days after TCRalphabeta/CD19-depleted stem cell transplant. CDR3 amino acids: CASSLDYSGGLYGYTF. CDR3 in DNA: TGCGCCAGCAGCTTGGACTATTCCGGGGGTCTCTATGGCTACACCTTC.